This T cell receptor (beta chain) was sequenced during a study of shared clonotypes between healthy human individuals. Across the whole study: Per donor, CD8 memory used one plate, CD8 naive used two, CD4 memory used three and CD4 naive used three. General study points: Rarefaction exposed incomplete sorted-subset sequencing despite large depth. Investigators expected sequencing depth to affect clonotype sharing among donors. Relative to memory subsets, naive subsets generally showed larger estimated richness.

CD45RO-negative, CCR7-positively selected cells formed the naive CD8 fraction, excluding terminally differentiated effector memory CD45RA+ cells. As to this clone: Its target is unknown. Other DNA sequences in the sample encode the same CDR3.

This CDR3 has 14 residues. In germline, CDR1 is SGDLS, CDR2 YYNGEE. The germline V and J ends were trimmed by 0 bases and 2 bases, with 9 bases remaining between them. Profiling relied on immunoSEQ multiplex PCR, and the TCRdb table lists in-frame clones only, not all of them. The sample holds about 2 million clones; approximately 94% are singletons and the top ten take more than 0.95%. Sequences were obtained from naive CD8+ T cells sorted from blood. The origin of this receptor is a man aged 18 to 29 in good health. The chain has TRBV9 and TRBJ2-7, with D perhaps TRBD1 (5 bases). The CDR3 loop is CASSVGDSPYEQYF. CDR3 bases: TGTGCCAGCAGCGTAGGAGACAGTCCCTACGAGCAGTACTTC.